One and the same sample provided the 19 T cell receptor beta chains below, sequenced in a study of OX40 agonist ivuxolimab in advanced cancers. Assay: immunoSEQ multiplex PCR; the TCRdb copy retains only in-frame clones and omits some. Among roughly 30,000 clones listed, around nine tenths were seen once. This material consisted of CD4+ or CD8+ T cells sorted from blood, taken in a trial of the OX40 agonist ivuxolimab. The receptors come from an adult with an advanced solid tumor such as melanoma, head and neck, liver or kidney cancer.

This sequence joins TRBV11-2 and TRBJ2-4; TRBD2 might be the D (6 bases). This CDR3 contains 17 residues. Trimming removed 0 bases from V and 0 bases from J, with 12 bases in between. The V gene's germline CDR1 is SGHAT and CDR2 FQNNGV. CDR3 sequence reads: CASSLEVGGLAKNIQYF. The CDR3 region has the DNA TGTGCCAGCAGCTTAGAGGTCGGGGGACTAGCCAAAAACATTCAGTACTTC.

V gene TRBV13 combines with J gene TRBJ1-3; D is unresolved. Trimming cost V 1 base and J 0 bases, with 13 bases left between them. Germline CDR1 reads PRHDT; CDR2 reads FYEKMQ (reference sequence). The CDR3 runs to 17 residues. In DNA form, the CDR3 reads TGTGCCAGCAGCTTAGTGTCGCCGGAACTCTCTGGAAACACCATATATTTT. This sequence encodes CASSLVSPELSGNTIYF.

The chain couples TRBV5-1 to TRBJ1-1; unclear D gene. Trimming shortened V by 5 bases and J by 0 bases, and 8 bases separated the two germline ends. The V gene's germline CDR1 is SGHRS and CDR2 YFSETQ. The CDR3 sequence is 13 residues long. CDR3 sequence reads: CASRGTLNTEAFF. In DNA, the CDR3 is TGCGCCAGCAGGGGAACCTTGAACACTGAAGCTTTCTTT.

This clone has more than one count but fewer than ten. The V and J genes are TRBV7-9 and TRBJ1-2, with TRBD1 matching 8 bases. V dropped 7 bases and J dropped 3; count of bases not matched to a gene: 10. Germline lookup yields CDR1 SEHNR and CDR2 FQNEAQ (reference sequence). CDR3 size: 15 residues. CDR3 in amino acids: CASTLGQGSDYGYTF. The CDR3 DNA reads TGTGCCAGCACCCTCGGACAGGGTTCCGACTATGGCTACACCTTC.

V usage is TRBV29-1 and J usage is TRBJ1-1, with 12 nucleotides matching TRBD1. CDR3 length: 15 residues. Trimming took 3 bases from V and 4 from J; bases not matched to a gene: 6. The germline CDR1 and CDR2 sequences are SQVTM and ANQGSEA. In nucleotides, the CDR3 is TGCAGCGTTGATTGGGACAGGGGGCTGGCCACTGAAGCTTTCTTT. The encoded protein is CSVDWDRGLATEAFF.

This clone is a singleton in its sample. The chain joins TRBV7-9 to TRBJ2-5, with 7 bases identical to TRBD2. The CDR3 loop spans 15 amino acids. The germline CDR1 and CDR2 sequences are SEHNR and FQNEAQ (reference sequence). V was pared by 0 bases and J by 2 bases, with 3 bases of the junction left unmatched. CDR3: CASSLAWGGQETQYF. The CDR3 DNA reads TGTGCCAGCAGCTTAGCCTGGGGAGGGCAAGAGACCCAGTACTTC.

The rearrangement uses TRBV5-8 and TRBJ1-2; no firm D call. The CDR3 is made up of 12 amino acids. The V end was cut by 2 bases, the J end by 2 bases, with 4 bases between. The germline CDR1 and CDR2 sequences are SGHTS and YDEGEE. This CDR3 is CASSFSNYGYTF. CDR3 DNA sequence: TGTGCCAGCAGCTTCTCAAACTATGGCTACACCTTC.

V and J are TRBV28 and TRBJ1-1; TRBD1 might be the D (5 bases). This CDR3 has 11 residues. V lost 2 bases to trimming and J lost 10 bases, with 8 bases between them. Germline-derived CDR1 and CDR2 are MDHEN and SYDVKM. The DNA of the CDR3 is TGTGCCAGCAGTTTAGGCAGGGTAGCTTTCTTT. This encodes CASSLGRVAFF.

This clone was detected a few times. The V and J genes are TRBV6-1 and TRBJ2-1; D call uncertain. The CDR3 extends over 14 amino acids. CDR1 is MNHNS, CDR2 SASEGT, per germline. The V and J ends lost 5 bases and 0 bases respectively, with 8 bases between them. The CDR3 DNA reads as TGTGCCAGCAGTCGGCTCCTCTCCTACAATGAGCAGTTCTTC. It yields the protein CASSRLLSYNEQFF.

This clone was counted a single time. The chain uses TRBV29-1 and TRBJ2-1; D possibly uses TRBD1 or TRBD2 (6 bases each). The CDR3 consists of 15 residues. From germline, CDR1 is SQVTM and CDR2 ANQGSEA. The V end lost 2 bases, the J end lost 0 bases, and 11 bases lay between the germline ends. Here the CDR3 reads CSVERGRSSYNEQFF. The CDR3 bases are TGCAGCGTTGAAAGGGGGAGGAGCTCCTACAATGAGCAGTTCTTC.

The gene calls are TRBV5-1 and TRBJ1-1; D is perhaps TRBD1 (6 bases). Trimming stripped 7 bases from V and 4 bases from J, with 14 bases between. Germline V gives CDR1 SGHRS, CDR2 YFSETQ. The CDR3 has 13 residues. CDR3 amino acids: CASGHRVSTEAFF. The CDR3 DNA sequence: TGCGCCAGCGGACACAGGGTGAGCACTGAAGCTTTCTTT.

The chain recombines TRBV28 with TRBJ2-5; D possibly corresponds to TRBD2 (6 bases). The CDR3 loop spans 13 amino acids. The germline V gene encodes CDR1 MDHEN and CDR2 SYDVKM. V shed 6 bases and J shed 7 bases, with 15 bases lying between them. CDR3 DNA: TGTGCCAGCAGGGCAGAGACTAGGTGGACCCAGTACTTC. It translates to CASRAETRWTQYF. Supplemented by reference TRBV28 and TRBJ2-5, the full variable domain reads DVKVTQSSRYLVKRTGEKVFLECVQDMDHENMFWYRQDPGLGLRLIYFSYDVKMKEKGDIPEGYSVSREKKERFSLILESASTNQTSMYLCASRAETRWTQYFGPGTRLLVL.

The V and J genes are TRBV6-6 and TRBJ2-2; possibly TRBD1 or TRBD2 for D (6 bases each). Deletions cut 2 bases from V and 6 bases from J, with 13 bases between. The germline CDR1 and CDR2 sequences are MNHNY and SVGAGI (reference sequence). CDR3 length equals 15 residues. DNA for the CDR3: TGTGCCAGCAGTTACACCGGAAGGGGGGCCGGGGAGCTGTTTTTT. Translating it yields CASSYTGRGAGELFF.

The chain employs TRBV27 and TRBJ2-1; D unresolved. V shed 5 bases and J shed 7 bases, with 15 bases lying between them. Looked up from germline, CDR1 is MNHEY and CDR2 is SMNVEV (reference sequence). The CDR3 contains 14 residues. The CDR3 sequence is CASSQGPQRNEQFF. DNA of the CDR3: TGTGCCAGCAGTCAAGGACCGCAGAGGAATGAGCAGTTCTTC.

This chain links TRBV6-5 with TRBJ2-7, with TRBD1 matching over 8 bases. CDR1 MNHEY and CDR2 SVGAGI come from the germline V gene. This CDR3 spans 14 amino acids. V trimming: 6 bases; J trimming: 3 bases; junction bases outside the gene matches: 7. The CDR3, as DNA: TGTGCCAGCAGCTGGACAGGGTCAGGCTACGAGCAGTACTTC. It is translated as CASSWTGSGYEQYF.

The chain carries TRBV4-1 and TRBJ2-7; D may be TRBD1 (5 bases). The CDR3 sequence is 15 residues long. Trimming stripped 2 bases from V and 2 bases from J, with 13 bases between. The germline V gene encodes CDR1 MGHRA and CDR2 YSYEKL. The CDR3 DNA sequence: TGCGCCAGCAGCCAAAATGGCAGGGAAGCCTACGAGCAGTACTTC. Amino acid sequence: CASSQNGREAYEQYF.

This chain links TRBV29-1 with TRBJ2-1, with 11 bases identical to TRBD1. V gave up 6 bases and J gave up 4 bases; unmatched junction bases: 5. Germline V gene data show CDR1 as SQVTM and CDR2 as ANQGSEA. This CDR3 spans 14 amino acids. The CDR3 sequence is CSVGDRGEYNEQFF. CDR3 coding DNA: TGCAGCGTCGGGGACAGGGGGGAATACAATGAGCAGTTCTTC.

This chain links TRBV4-3 with TRBJ2-1; D remains ambiguous. The CDR3 has 11 residues. Germline lookup yields CDR1 LGHNA and CDR2 YSLEER. V was cut by 4 bases and J by 15 bases, with 13 bases left in between. The CDR3: CASSPGSWLFF. CDR3 nucleotides: TGCGCCAGCAGCCCGGGCTCGTGGTTGTTCTTC.

This clone was detected once. The chain is built from TRBV11-2 and TRBJ2-7, with 9 bases identical to TRBD2. This CDR3 contains 16 residues. The ends lost 5 bases at V and 2 bases at J; junction bases unmatched: 10. Germline loops: CDR1 SGHAT, CDR2 FQNNGV. The CDR3 protein is CASSPLLAGTAYEQYF. CDR3 in DNA: TGTGCCAGCAGCCCGCTCCTAGCGGGAACCGCCTACGAGCAGTACTTC.